These 18 T cell receptor beta chains share one sample of origin, sequenced in a study of T cell responses to AZD1222 COVID-19 vaccine. Clones were sequenced by immunoSEQ multiplex PCR, and TCRdb holds only the in-frame ones, with some missing. The repertoire consists of 250,000 to 300,000 clones, with 90% to 95% occurring once and the leading ten covering around 0.5%. Specimen: peripheral blood, collected 28 days after the second AZD1222 dose. These receptors were obtained from an adult who received the AZD1222 COVID-19 vaccine.

This clone was seen a single time. This chain joins TRBV27 and TRBJ1-4; D is possibly TRBD1 (5 bases). The CDR3 totals 17 residues. V was clipped by 5 bases and J by 5 bases, with 21 bases between them. The germline CDR1 and CDR2 sequences are MNHEY and SMNVEV (reference sequence). The CDR3 DNA reads TGTGCCAGCAGTCTCCGACACCCAGGGTGGAGGAATGAAAAACTGTTTTTT. Translation: CASSLRHPGWRNEKLFF.

This clone was counted once. The genes are TRBV7-2 and TRBJ2-7, with a tentative D call TRBD2 (6 bases). CDR3 length: 14 amino acids. V gave up 5 bases and J gave up 0 bases, with 11 bases separating them. Germline values: CDR1 SGHTA, CDR2 FQGNSA. The CDR3 region is CASSPPSVSYEQYF. The CDR3 region has the DNA TGTGCCAGCAGCCCGCCTAGCGTCTCCTACGAGCAGTACTTC. Full variable domain (missing parts from reference TRBV7-2 and TRBJ2-7): GAGVSQSPSNKVTEKGKDVELRCDPISGHTALYWYRQSLGQGLEFLIYFQGNSAPDKSGLPSDRFSAERTGGSVSTLTIQRTQQEDSAVYLCASSPPSVSYEQYFGPGTRLTVT.

The V and J genes are TRBV9 and TRBJ2-1; 10 bases align to TRBD2. This CDR3 has 16 amino acids. Per the germline V gene, CDR1 is SGDLS and CDR2 is YYNGEE. The V and J ends lost 1 base and 2 bases, in that order; junction bases with no gene match: 3. The DNA of the CDR3 is TGTGCCAGCAGCGTAACTAGCGGGACCACCTACAATGAGCAGTTCTTC. It specifies CASSVTSGTTYNEQFF.

The V and J genes are TRBV19 and TRBJ1-1, with TRBD1 as a possible D gene (6 bases). Germline CDR1 LNHDA, CDR2 SQIVND (reference sequence). V was shortened by 6 bases and J by 7 bases, with 18 bases between the two germline ends. The CDR3 contains 14 residues. CDR3 sequence (DNA): TGTGCCAGTAGAGCTGAGGGAGACAGGATTGAAGCTTTCTTT. It encodes CASRAEGDRIEAFF.

The chain joins TRBV5-1 to TRBJ2-7; D is unclear. With 0 bases removed from V and 4 bases from J, the gap between germline ends came to 17 bases. The CDR3 totals 16 residues. CDR1 is SGHRS, CDR2 YFSETQ, per germline. The CDR3 DNA follows: TGCGCCAGCAGCTTGGCCGCAGACAAGGGATATTACGAGCAGTACTTC. Residues: CASSLAADKGYYEQYF.

The chain has TRBV2 and TRBJ2-7, with D possibly matching TRBD1 (5 bases). The germline CDR1 and CDR2 sequences are SNHLY and FYNNEI. This CDR3 spans 13 amino acids. With 8 bases removed from V and 1 base from J, the gap between germline ends came to 12 bases. The CDR3 region has the DNA TGTGCCAGCGTGGCGACAGTTTCCTACGAGCAGTACTTC. Its translation: CASVATVSYEQYF.

V and J are TRBV18 and TRBJ2-2; D is tentatively TRBD1 or TRBD2 (5 bases each). Germline V lookup: CDR1 KGHSH, CDR2 LQKENI. V lost 8 bases and J 7 bases, leaving 17 bases between the germline ends. This CDR3 has 14 amino acids. This CDR3 is CASPRDGPGGELFF. The CDR3 DNA follows: TGTGCCAGCCCACGGGACGGCCCAGGCGGGGAGCTGTTTTTT.

In this sample, this clone turned up once. The chain is built from TRBV11-2 and TRBJ2-3, with 8 bases that match TRBD1. Germline values: CDR1 SGHAT, CDR2 FQNNGV. CDR3 length equals 15 residues. J was trimmed by 6 bases and V by 4 bases; bases with no gene match: 9. The CDR3 region has the DNA TGTGCCAGCAGCTCCTACAGGGGGAGGTTGGATACGCAGTATTTT. It translates to CASSSYRGRLDTQYF.

The chain joins TRBV28 to TRBJ2-7; 8 bases line up with TRBD2. The CDR3 extends over 12 amino acids. Germline V CDR1 and CDR2: MDHEN, SYDVKM. V lost 6 bases, J lost 4 bases, and 2 bases stayed unmatched. The CDR3 DNA reads as TGTGCCAGCAGCGTAGCGGGGTACGAGCAGTACTTC. This encodes CASSVAGYEQYF.

The gene calls are TRBV29-1 and TRBJ1-1; D gene ambiguous. With 4 bases removed from V and 3 bases from J, the gap between germline ends came to 3 bases. Looked up from germline, CDR1 is SQVTM and CDR2 is ANQGSEA. CDR3 length equals 10 residues. The CDR3 DNA reads as TGCAGCGTTGGGGACACTGAAGCTTTCTTT. Protein product: CSVGDTEAFF.

Note on this clone: Other nucleotide sequences from this sample produce the same CDR3. CDR3 in DNA: TGTGCCAGTAGTATCGGGTCCAACTATGGCTACACCTTC. Protein: CASSIGSNYGYTF. The rearrangement joins TRBV19 to TRBJ1-2; D is unresolved. V was trimmed by 3 bases and J by 2 bases, leaving 7 bases between them. Germline V gives CDR1 LNHDA, CDR2 SQIVND (reference sequence). This CDR3 is 13 amino acids long. Drawing the rest from reference TRBV19 and TRBJ1-2, the complete variable domain is DGGITQSPKYLFRKEGQNVTLSCEQNLNHDAMYWYRQDPGQGLRLIYYSQIVNDFQKGDIAEGYSVSREKKESFPLTVTSAQKNPTAFYLCASSIGSNYGYTFGSGTRLTVV.

Note on this clone: Germline is not matched at one junction end, which may reflect a read error. The V gene is TRBV7-9, the J gene TRBJ1-2; 7 nucleotides match TRBD1. This CDR3 has 14 amino acids. The V gene's germline CDR1 is SEHNR and CDR2 FQNEAQ (reference sequence). The CDR3 bases are TGTACCAGCAGCCCATCCGACAGGGTTGACGGCTACACCTTC. Translated, it gives CTSSPSDRVDGYTF.

V and J are TRBV2 and TRBJ2-3, with 10 nucleotides matching TRBD1. With 4 bases clipped from V and 5 bases from J, the junction kept 9 bases outside the gene matches. The CDR3 loop spans 16 amino acids. Germline V gives CDR1 SNHLY, CDR2 FYNNEI. CDR3 in DNA: TGTGCCAGCAGTGGATTGAGAAGGACAGGGGGAGATACGCAGTATTTT. This codes for CASSGLRRTGGDTQYF. The whole variable domain, remainder taken from reference TRBV2 and TRBJ2-3, is EPEVTQTPSHQVTQMGQEVILRCVPISNHLYFYWYRQILGQKVEFLVSFYNNEISEKSEIFDDQFSVERPDGSNFTLKIRSTKLEDSAMYFCASSGLRRTGGDTQYFGPGTRLTVL.

This clone was seen just once. This chain links TRBV24-1 with TRBJ2-5; 8 positions match TRBD2. Per the germline V gene, CDR1 is KGHDR and CDR2 is SFDVKD. CDR3 size: 20 residues. The trim removed 2 bases at V and 5 bases at J, leaving 21 bases unmatched. The CDR3 loop is CATSDSSPGRERAPRETQYF. CDR3 in DNA: TGTGCCACCAGTGATTCATCCCCCGGGAGGGAAAGGGCGCCAAGGGAGACCCAGTACTTC.

This chain uses TRBV11-1 with TRBJ1-1; D is ambiguous. CDR3 length: 15 residues. The V gene's germline CDR1 is SGHAT and CDR2 FQDESV (reference sequence). The V end was cut by 0 bases, the J end by 1 base, with 9 bases between. CDR3 bases: TGTGCCAGCAGCTTAGCGGTTGCCAGGAACACTGAAGCTTTCTTT. Amino acids: CASSLAVARNTEAFF.

The chain has TRBV24-1 and TRBJ2-1; 9 bases agree with TRBD1. The germline V gene encodes CDR1 KGHDR and CDR2 SFDVKD. V lost 7 bases, J lost 5 bases, and 5 bases stayed unmatched. The length of the CDR3 is 14 residues. CDR3 in DNA: TGTGCCACCAGCGGGGGACAGGGAGACAATGAGCAGTTCTTC. This encodes CATSGGQGDNEQFF.

The chain joins TRBV18 to TRBJ2-6; no definite D call. The CDR3 contains 13 residues. V lost 5 bases to trimming and J lost 4 bases, with 6 bases between them. Per germline, CDR1 KGHSH and CDR2 LQKENI. CDR3 residues: CASSRAGANVLTF. The CDR3 DNA reads TGTGCCAGCTCAAGGGCGGGGGCCAACGTCCTGACTTTC.

With respect to this clone: Different DNA sequences within this sample yield the same CDR3. The chain couples TRBV18 to TRBJ2-1; 14 nucleotides align to TRBD2. This CDR3 is built from 15 residues. Germline V lookup: CDR1 KGHSH, CDR2 LQKENI. Losses at the gene ends were 3 bases for V and 5 bases for J; bases not matched to a gene: 0. This chain's CDR3 is CASSPGLAGDNEQFF. CDR3 sequence (DNA): TGTGCCAGCTCACCGGGACTAGCGGGAGACAATGAGCAGTTCTTC.